This TCR beta chain was obtained from a study of siplizumab effects on memory and regulatory T cells. Study-level points and caveats: Memory cells seemed less diverse than naive T cells, which also seemed major contributors to the alloresponse.

Data came from immunoSEQ multiplex PCR; TCRdb stores just in-frame clones and leaves some out. Among 60,000 or so clones, just over 90% were seen once, and the ten largest hold 38%. The CDR3 contains 14 residues. Germline CDR1 is SQVTM and CDR2 is ANQGSEA. Germline trimming cut 3 bases from V and 4 bases from J; bases unmatched to any gene: 7. Concerning this clone itself: Its target is unknown.

This sequence originates from a human donor in good health. The chain recombines TRBV29-1 with TRBJ2-7; 9 bases match TRBD2. Sequencing was done on a sample of CD8+ T cells sorted from blood. DNA for the CDR3: TGCAGCGTTGAGGGGTCTAGCGGGACTTACGAGCAGTACTTC. It specifies CSVEGSSGTYEQYF.